This T cell receptor beta chain was sequenced during a study of Ad26.COV2.S vaccination and SARS-CoV-2 variants. Study summary: Participant was drawn from the COV1001 Ad26.COV2.S trial arm. Intramuscular Ad26.COV2.S doses were given once or twice, 56 days apart. General observations from the study: Placebo recipients trailed vaccine recipients in spike-specific TCR breadth.

Treatment reported: around 19 received Ad26.COV2.S at low or high dose, single or two shots; roughly five received placebo; per-sample allocation not given. Samples were taken on day 63 after the first vaccine or placebo injection. An Ad26 vector that expressed Wuhan-strain SARS-CoV-2 spike constituted the vaccine. V was pared by 2 bases and J by 5 bases, with 9 bases between. CDR1 and CDR2 (germline): GTSNPN, SVGIG (reference sequence). CDR3 length: 12 amino acids. As regards this clone: Its specificity is not known.

TCRdb's copy holds only in-frame clones and misses some; the assay was immunoSEQ multiplex PCR. The sample carries roughly 380,000 clones, around 87% recorded once. Here the sequenced sample was peripheral blood, taken in a trial of Ad26.COV2.S vaccine versus placebo. The receptor was derived from a person between 18 and 65 years old who received the Ad26.COV2.S COVID-19 vaccine or a placebo. J is TRBJ1-2 and V is TRBV30; no clear D. The DNA for the CDR3 is TGTGCCTGGAGTTTCACTATTTATGGCTACACCTTC. Its translation: CAWSFTIYGYTF.